The TCR beta chain described here comes from a study of cytomegalovirus exposure and HLA in healthy donors. Trimming removed 4 bases from V and 7 bases from J; junction bases left unmatched: 6. Germline lookup yields CDR1 SGDLS and CDR2 YYNGEE. This CDR3 region has 14 residues. PCR primers comprised 60 Vbeta and 13 Jbeta primers. TCRdb's copy holds only in-frame clones and misses some; the assay was immunoSEQ multiplex PCR. The table has around 150,000 clones, roughly 71% seen once; the top ten hold around 7%. The clonotype originates from a male donor in good health and CMV-seropositive. The chain has TRBV9 and TRBJ2-2; the match to TRBD1 covers 8 bases. The sequenced sample consisted of PBMCs. CDR3 DNA: TGTGCCAGCAGCCTCACAGGGGGTCACGGGGAGCTGTTTTTT. It encodes CASSLTGGHGELFF.